The present T cell receptor beta chain was sequenced within a study of cytomegalovirus exposure and HLA in healthy donors. Study-wide context: Unique TCRs from HLA-typed donors, around 79 million of them, were held in an early data release.

Study results and limitations: A link between a missense DCLRE1C variant and TCR beta V- and J-gene trimming emerged from a later analysis. According to the study, around 160 TCR beta chains were cytomegalovirus-associated. Presence/absence analyses assumed roughly uniform sequencing depth across donors, which may not hold.

On this clone: Antigen specificity is unknown.

Germline CDR1 MNHNS, CDR2 SASEGT. The CDR3 has 16 residues. Trimming stripped 4 bases from V and 4 bases from J, with 14 bases between. The PCR ran on 60 Vbeta and 13 Jbeta primers. The table came from immunoSEQ multiplex PCR; TCRdb's copy has only in-frame clones and leaves some out. Altogether under 250,000 clones are present, approximately 80% being singletons, with the ten largest covering around 8.3%. The sequence came from a woman in her fifties or sixties in good health and CMV-seropositive. Material for sequencing was PBMCs. The chain recombines TRBV6-1 with TRBJ2-6; D is possibly TRBD2 (5 bases). The DNA for the CDR3 is TGTGCCAGCAGTGCCGAGGGTTCTTCGGGGGCCAACGTCCTGACTTTC. Its protein is CASSAEGSSGANVLTF.